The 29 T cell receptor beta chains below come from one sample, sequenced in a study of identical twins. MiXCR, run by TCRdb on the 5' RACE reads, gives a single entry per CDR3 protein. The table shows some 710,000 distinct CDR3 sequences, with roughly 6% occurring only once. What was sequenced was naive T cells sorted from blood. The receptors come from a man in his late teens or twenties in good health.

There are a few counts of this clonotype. The CDR3, as DNA: TGCGCCAGCAGCTCATTGCTAACGGGAGCTTACAATGAGCAGTTCTTC. Translating gives CASSSLLTGAYNEQFF. The chain combines TRBV5-1 with TRBJ2-1, with D possibly matching TRBD2 (6 bases). CDR1 and CDR2 (germline): SGHRS, YFSETQ. V gave up 3 bases and J gave up 4 bases, with 17 bases separating them. The CDR3 covers 16 residues.

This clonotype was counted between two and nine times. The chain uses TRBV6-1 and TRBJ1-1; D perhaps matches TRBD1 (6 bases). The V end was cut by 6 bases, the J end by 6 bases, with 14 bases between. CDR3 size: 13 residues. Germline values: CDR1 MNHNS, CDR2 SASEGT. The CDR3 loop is CASRDPTGSEAFF. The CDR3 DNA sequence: TGTGCCAGCAGAGACCCGACAGGATCTGAAGCTTTCTTT.

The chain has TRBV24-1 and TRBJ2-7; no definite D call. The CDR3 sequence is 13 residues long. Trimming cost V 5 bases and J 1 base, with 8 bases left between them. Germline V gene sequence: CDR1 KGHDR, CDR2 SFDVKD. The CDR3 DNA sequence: TGTGCCACCAGTGGTTCCAGATCCTACGAGCAGTACTTC. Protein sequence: CATSGSRSYEQYF.

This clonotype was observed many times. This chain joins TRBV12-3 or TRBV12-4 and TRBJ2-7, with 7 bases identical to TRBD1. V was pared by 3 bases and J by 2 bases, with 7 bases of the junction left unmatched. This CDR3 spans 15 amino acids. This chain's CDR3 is CASSLGTDYPYEQYV. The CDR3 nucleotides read TGTGCCAGCAGTTTGGGGACAGACTATCCCTACGAGCAGTACGTC.

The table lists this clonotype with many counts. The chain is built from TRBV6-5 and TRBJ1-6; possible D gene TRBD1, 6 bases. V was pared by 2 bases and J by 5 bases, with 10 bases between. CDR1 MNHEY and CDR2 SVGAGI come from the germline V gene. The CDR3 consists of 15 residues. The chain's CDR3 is CASSYRAGDNSPLHF. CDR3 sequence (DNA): TGTGCCAGCAGTTACAGGGCAGGGGATAATTCACCCCTCCACTTT.

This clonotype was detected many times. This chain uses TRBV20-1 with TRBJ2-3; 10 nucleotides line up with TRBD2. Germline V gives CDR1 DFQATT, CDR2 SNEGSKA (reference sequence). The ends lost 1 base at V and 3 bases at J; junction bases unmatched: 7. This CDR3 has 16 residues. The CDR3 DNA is TGCAGTGCTAGAGCCAGGACTAGCGGATTAACAGATACGCAGTATTTT. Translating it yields CSARARTSGLTDTQYF.

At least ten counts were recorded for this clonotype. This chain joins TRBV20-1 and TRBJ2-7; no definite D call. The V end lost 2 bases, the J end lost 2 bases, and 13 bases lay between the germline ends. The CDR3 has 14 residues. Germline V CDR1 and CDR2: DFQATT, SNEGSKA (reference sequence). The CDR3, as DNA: TGCAGTGCTAGAAAGACGGGTCTACCCTACGAGCAGTACTTC. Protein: CSARKTGLPYEQYF.

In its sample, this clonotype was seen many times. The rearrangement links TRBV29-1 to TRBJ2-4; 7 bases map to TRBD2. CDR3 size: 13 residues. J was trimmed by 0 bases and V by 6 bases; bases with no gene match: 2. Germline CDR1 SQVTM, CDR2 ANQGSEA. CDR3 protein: CSVGGGAKNIQYF. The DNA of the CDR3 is TGCAGCGTGGGGGGGGGAGCCAAAAACATTCAGTACTTC.

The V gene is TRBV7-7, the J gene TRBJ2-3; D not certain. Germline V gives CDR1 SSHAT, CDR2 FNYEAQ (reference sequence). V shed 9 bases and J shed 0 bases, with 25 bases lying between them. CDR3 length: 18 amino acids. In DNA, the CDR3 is TGTGCCAGTATCCTGGAGAGGCGCTCACCATCTAGCACAGATACGCAGTATTTT. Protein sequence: CASILERRSPSSTDTQYF.

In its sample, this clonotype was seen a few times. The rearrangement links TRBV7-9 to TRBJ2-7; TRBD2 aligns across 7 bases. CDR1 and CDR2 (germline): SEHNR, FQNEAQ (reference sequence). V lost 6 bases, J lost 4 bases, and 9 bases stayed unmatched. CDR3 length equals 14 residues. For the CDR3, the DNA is TGTGCCAGCAGTTCTAGCGGCCAACCTTACGAGCAGTACTTC. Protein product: CASSSSGQPYEQYF. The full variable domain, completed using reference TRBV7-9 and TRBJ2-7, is DTGVSQNPRHKITKRGQNVTFRCDPISEHNRLYWYRQTLGQGPEFLTYFQNEAQLEKSRLLSDRFSAERPKGSFSTLEIQRTEQGDSAMYLCASSSSGQPYEQYFGPGTRLTVT.

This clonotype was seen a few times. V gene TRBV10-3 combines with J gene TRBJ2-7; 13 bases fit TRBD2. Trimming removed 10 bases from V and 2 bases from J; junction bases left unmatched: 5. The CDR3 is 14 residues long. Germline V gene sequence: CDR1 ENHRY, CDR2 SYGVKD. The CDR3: CATRLAGGPYEQYF. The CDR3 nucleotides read TGTGCCACCAGACTAGCGGGAGGCCCCTACGAGCAGTACTTC.

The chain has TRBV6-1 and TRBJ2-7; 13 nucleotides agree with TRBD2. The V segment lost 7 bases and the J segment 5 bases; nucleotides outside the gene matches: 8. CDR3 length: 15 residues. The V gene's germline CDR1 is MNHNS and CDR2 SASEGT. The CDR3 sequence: CASTQGLAGEHEQYF. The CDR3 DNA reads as TGTGCCAGCACCCAAGGACTAGCGGGAGAACACGAGCAGTACTTC.

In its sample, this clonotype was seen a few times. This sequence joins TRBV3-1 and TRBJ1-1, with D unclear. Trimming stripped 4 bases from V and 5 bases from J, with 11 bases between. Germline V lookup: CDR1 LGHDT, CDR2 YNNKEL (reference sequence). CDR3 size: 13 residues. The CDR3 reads CASSPASPTEAFF. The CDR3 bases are TGTGCCAGCAGCCCCGCCTCGCCTACTGAAGCTTTCTTT. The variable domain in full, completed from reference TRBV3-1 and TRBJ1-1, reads DTAVSQTPKYLVTQMGNDKSIKCEQNLGHDTMYWYKQDSKKFLKIMFSYNNKELIINETVPNRFSPKSPDKAHLNLHINSLELGDSAVYFCASSPASPTEAFFGQGTRLTVV.

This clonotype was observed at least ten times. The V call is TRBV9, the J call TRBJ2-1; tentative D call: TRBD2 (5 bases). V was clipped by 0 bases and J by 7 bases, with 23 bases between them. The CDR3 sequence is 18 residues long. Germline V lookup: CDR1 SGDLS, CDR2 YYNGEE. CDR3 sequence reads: CASSVEIDRRGSGNEQFF. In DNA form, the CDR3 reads TGTGCCAGCAGCGTAGAGATCGACCGACGAGGTTCGGGGAATGAGCAGTTCTTC.

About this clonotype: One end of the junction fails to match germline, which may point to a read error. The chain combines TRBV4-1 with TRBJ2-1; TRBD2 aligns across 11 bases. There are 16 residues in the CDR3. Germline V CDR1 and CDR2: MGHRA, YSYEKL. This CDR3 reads CASSSTGTSGYNEQVF. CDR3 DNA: TGCGCCAGCAGCTCTACCGGGACTAGCGGTTACAATGAGCAGGTCTTC.

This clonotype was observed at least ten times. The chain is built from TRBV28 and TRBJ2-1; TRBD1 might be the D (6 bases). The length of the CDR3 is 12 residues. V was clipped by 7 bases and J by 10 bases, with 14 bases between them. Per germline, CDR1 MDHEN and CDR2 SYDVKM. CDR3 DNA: TGTGCCAGCAAGACGGACAGAACCGAGCAGTTCTTC. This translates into CASKTDRTEQFF.

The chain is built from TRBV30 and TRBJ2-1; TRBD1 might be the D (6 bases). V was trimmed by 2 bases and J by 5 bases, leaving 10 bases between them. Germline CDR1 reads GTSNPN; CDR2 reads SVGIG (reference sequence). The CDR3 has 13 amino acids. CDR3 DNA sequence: TGTGCCTGGAGTCTCAGGGGAAACAATGAGCAGTTCTTC. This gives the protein CAWSLRGNNEQFF.

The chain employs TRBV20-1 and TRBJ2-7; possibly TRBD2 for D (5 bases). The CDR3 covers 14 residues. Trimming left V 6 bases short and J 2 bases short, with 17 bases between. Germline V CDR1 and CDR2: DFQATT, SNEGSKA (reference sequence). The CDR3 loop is CSAVGPRGTYEQYF. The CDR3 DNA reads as TGCAGTGCCGTGGGTCCCCGGGGAACCTACGAGCAGTACTTC.

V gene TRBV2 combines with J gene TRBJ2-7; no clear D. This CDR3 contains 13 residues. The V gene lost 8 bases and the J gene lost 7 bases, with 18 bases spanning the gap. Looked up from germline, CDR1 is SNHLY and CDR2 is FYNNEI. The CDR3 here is CASGLGLTREQYV. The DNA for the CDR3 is TGTGCCAGCGGGTTGGGGTTAACGAGGGAGCAGTACGTC.

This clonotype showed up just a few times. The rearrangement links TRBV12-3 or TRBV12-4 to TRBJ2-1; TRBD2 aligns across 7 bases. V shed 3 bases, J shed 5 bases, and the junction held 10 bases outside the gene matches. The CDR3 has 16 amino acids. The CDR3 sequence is CASSLGEGRGDNEQFF. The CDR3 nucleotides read TGTGCCAGCAGTTTGGGGGAGGGGAGAGGAGACAATGAGCAGTTCTTC.

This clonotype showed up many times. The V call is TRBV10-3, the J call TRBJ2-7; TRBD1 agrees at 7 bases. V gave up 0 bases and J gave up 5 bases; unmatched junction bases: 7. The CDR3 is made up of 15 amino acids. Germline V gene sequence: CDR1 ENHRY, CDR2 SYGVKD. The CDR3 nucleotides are TGTGCCATCAGTGAGTCCTCGGACAGGACCCACGAGCAGTACTTC. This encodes CAISESSDRTHEQYF.

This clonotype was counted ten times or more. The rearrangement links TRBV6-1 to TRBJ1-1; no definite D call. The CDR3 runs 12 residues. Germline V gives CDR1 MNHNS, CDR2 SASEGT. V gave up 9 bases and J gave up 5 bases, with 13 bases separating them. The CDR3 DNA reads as TGTGCCAGTTCAACTGGTGGGACTGAAGCTTTCTTT. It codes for CASSTGGTEAFF.

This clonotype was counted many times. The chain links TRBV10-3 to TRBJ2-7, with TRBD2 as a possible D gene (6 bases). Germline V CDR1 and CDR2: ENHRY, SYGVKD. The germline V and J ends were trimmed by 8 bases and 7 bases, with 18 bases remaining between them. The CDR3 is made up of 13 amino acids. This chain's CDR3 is CAIGGTPRPEQYF. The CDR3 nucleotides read TGTGCCATCGGCGGGACCCCTCGGCCAGAGCAGTACTTC.

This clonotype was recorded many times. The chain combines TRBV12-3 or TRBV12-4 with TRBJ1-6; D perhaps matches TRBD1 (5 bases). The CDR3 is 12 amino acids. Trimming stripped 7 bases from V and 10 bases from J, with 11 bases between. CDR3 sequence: CASKGGVSPLHF. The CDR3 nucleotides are TGTGCCAGCAAGGGAGGGGTCTCACCCCTCCACTTT.

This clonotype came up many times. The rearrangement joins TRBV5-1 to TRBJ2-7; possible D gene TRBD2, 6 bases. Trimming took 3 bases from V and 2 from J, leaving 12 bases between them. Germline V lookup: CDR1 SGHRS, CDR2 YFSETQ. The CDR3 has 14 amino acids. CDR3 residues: CASSSGLLPYEQYF. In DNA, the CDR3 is TGCGCCAGCAGCTCGGGACTGCTCCCCTACGAGCAGTACTTC. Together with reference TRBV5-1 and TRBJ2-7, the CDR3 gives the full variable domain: KAGVTQTPRYLIKTRGQQVTLSCSPISGHRSVSWYQQTPGQGLQFLFEYFSETQRNKGNFPGRFSGRQFSNSRSEMNVSTLELGDSALYLCASSSGLLPYEQYFGPGTRLTVT.

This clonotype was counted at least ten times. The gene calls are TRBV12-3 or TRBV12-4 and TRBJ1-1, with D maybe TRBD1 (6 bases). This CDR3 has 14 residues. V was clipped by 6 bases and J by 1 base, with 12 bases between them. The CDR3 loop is CASRLGQPNTEAFF. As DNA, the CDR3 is TGTGCCAGCAGGCTCGGACAGCCGAACACTGAAGCTTTCTTT.

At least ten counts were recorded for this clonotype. The CDR3, as DNA: TGTGCCAGCAGCTTACCGGGCATCTTCGTTCAGTACTTC. This encodes CASSLPGIFVQYF. The J gene is TRBJ2-7, the V gene TRBV7-2; D unresolved. Trimming took off 2 bases at V and 10 bases at J, with 15 bases between the two ends. The germline CDR1 and CDR2 sequences are SGHTA and FQGNSA. CDR3 length: 13 residues.

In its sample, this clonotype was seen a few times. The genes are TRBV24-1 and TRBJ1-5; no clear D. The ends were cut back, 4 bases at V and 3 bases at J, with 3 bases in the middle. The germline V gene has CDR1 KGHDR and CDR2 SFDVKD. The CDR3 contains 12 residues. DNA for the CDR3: TGTGCCACCAGTGACCACAATCAGCCCCAGCATTTT. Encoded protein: CATSDHNQPQHF.

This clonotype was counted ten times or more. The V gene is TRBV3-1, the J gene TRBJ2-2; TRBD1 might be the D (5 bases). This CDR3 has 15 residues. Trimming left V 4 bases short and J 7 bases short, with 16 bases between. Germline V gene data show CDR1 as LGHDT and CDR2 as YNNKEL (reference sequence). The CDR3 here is CASSPTTVTFGELFF. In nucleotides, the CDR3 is TGTGCCAGCAGCCCGACGACAGTAACATTCGGGGAGCTGTTTTTT.